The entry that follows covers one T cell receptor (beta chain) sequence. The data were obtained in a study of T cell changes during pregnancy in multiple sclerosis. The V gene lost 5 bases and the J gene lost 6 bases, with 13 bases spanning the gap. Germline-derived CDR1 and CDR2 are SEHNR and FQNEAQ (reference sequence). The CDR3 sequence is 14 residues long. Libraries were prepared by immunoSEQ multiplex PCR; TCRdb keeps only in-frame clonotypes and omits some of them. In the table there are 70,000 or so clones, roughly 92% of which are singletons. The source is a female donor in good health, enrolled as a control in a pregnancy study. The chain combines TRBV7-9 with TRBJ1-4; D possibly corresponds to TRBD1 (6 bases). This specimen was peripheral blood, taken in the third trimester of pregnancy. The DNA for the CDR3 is TGTGCCAGCAGCCCGCAGGGGCCATATGAAAAACTGTTTTTT. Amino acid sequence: CASSPQGPYEKLFF.